This T cell receptor (beta chain) was sequenced for a study of blood T cell repertoires in COVID-19. Germline values: CDR1 SGDLS, CDR2 YYNGEE. The CDR3 runs 15 residues. V was pared by 0 bases and J by 0 bases, with 7 bases between. The assay was immunoSEQ multiplex PCR, and TCRdb's table has in-frame clones only and misses some. Seen here are about 280,000 clones, 80% to 85% observed once, and the top ten hold 5%. This clonotype was obtained from a man in his forties who had been exposed to COVID-19. This chain uses TRBV9 with TRBJ2-1; D is ambiguous. Sequenced input: PBMCs or T cells enriched from blood (not recorded which). The CDR3 here is CASSVDTLSYNEQFF. Here the CDR3 DNA reads TGTGCCAGCAGCGTAGACACCCTCTCCTACAATGAGCAGTTCTTC.